This T cell receptor beta chain is drawn from a study of blood T cell repertoires in COVID-19. At the level of the study: Whether acute or convalescent, the COVID-19 samples came from the United States, Italy and Spain. T cells, B-cell-depleted T cells, or PBMCs provided the cDNA or gDNA that served as material.

Authors' analysis steps: Amplification with reference gene primers provided the estimates of nucleated cell counts. Profiling relied on immunoSEQ multiplex PCR, and the TCRdb table lists in-frame clones only, not all of them. The V and J calls and clone size are taken from that table; D and trimming were inferred from the DNA. The repertoire consists of roughly 50,000 clones, with 70% to 80% occurring once and the leading ten covering approximately 3.4%. The sequence was collected from a man in his sixties with acute or convalescent COVID-19. The sample taken for sequencing was peripheral blood.

The CDR3 region is CASSPNDGGNGYTF. In nucleotides, the CDR3 is TGTGCCAGCTCACCAAACGACGGGGGGAATGGCTACACCTTC. The chain couples TRBV18 to TRBJ1-2, with D possibly being TRBD1 (5 bases). Looked up from germline, CDR1 is KGHSH and CDR2 is LQKENI. The V and J ends lost 2 bases and 6 bases respectively, with 13 bases between them. This CDR3 region has 14 residues.